This is a list of T cell receptor beta chains from one sample in a study of blood T cell repertoires in COVID-19. Clones were read by immunoSEQ multiplex PCR, and TCRdb kept only the in-frame ones, dropping some. Here the sample spans about 150,000 clones, around 92% being singletons. The sample was peripheral blood. Source of these receptors: a man in his fifties or sixties with acute or convalescent COVID-19. Each CDR3 is given with its conserved first and last residue.

TRBJ2-5,TRBV12-3/TRBV12-4,CASSTRGKETQYF
TRBJ2-1,TRBV2,CASSANGYNEQFF
TRBJ1-1,TRBV4-3,CASSHPLGGPYYEAFF
TRBJ2-1,TRBV2,CASRAGTSSPDEQFF
TRBJ2-3,TRBV6-4,CASSDSYYGTSRLDTQYF
TRBJ1-6,TRBV5-1,CASSFLGSGNSPLHF
TRBJ1-6,TRBV6-6,CASSYQGANSPLHF
TRBJ1-2,TRBV2,CASSDPRERFYGYTF
TRBJ1-1,TRBV18,CASSPAQMNTEAFF
TRBJ1-4,TRBV19,CASRGGDRVGTNEKLFF
TRBJ1-6,TRBV18,CASSPESSSPLHF
TRBJ2-7,TRBV15,CATRRESRYF
TRBJ1-6,TRBV6-2/TRBV6-3,CASSNGQSASPLHF
TRBJ1-6,TRBV4-1,CASSQGARDGSPLHF
TRBJ2-5,TRBV7-8,CATRALETQYF
TRBJ1-1,TRBV19,CASNTDSLNTEAFF
TRBJ1-2,TRBV19,CASRPQRSGVNGYTF
TRBJ1-6,TRBV18,CASSPRQENSPLHF
TRBJ2-7,TRBV27,CASSSAGSLYEQYF
TRBJ2-2,TRBV11-2,CASSPSTGRGTGELFF
TRBJ2-1,TRBV3-1/TRBV3-2,CASSQDYSGGPYNEQFF
TRBJ2-3,TRBV15,CATPGQNTDTQYF
TRBJ2-1,TRBV7-2,CASSAYLAEQFF
TRBJ1-6,TRBV5-1,CASSVTENPKSPLHF
TRBJ2-3,TRBV7-9,CASSPDRGADTQYF
TRBJ2-7,TRBV12-3/TRBV12-4,CASGPGHRYEQYF
TRBJ2-1,TRBV6-5,CASILGQYNEQFF
TRBJ2-1,TRBV5-1,CASSLGGDEQFF
TRBJ2-3,TRBV6-5,CASRPGEFTDTQYF
TRBJ2-2,TRBV11-2,CASTFNSDTGELFF
TRBJ1-2,TRBV19,CASSQGTMGYTF
TRBJ1-1,TRBV5-1,CASSLTGREAFF
TRBJ2-7,TRBV19,CASSPTATAYEQYF
TRBJ1-1,TRBV7-3,CASSLTTTGGTEAFF
TRBJ2-3,TRBV19,CASRRRDTQYF
TRBJ1-1,TRBV6-4,CASSDSISGSDRVHMNTEAFF
TRBJ2-1,TRBV7-2,CASSFGSSGGYNEQFF
TRBJ2-3,TRBV9,CASSVGWGLTDTQYF
TRBJ1-5,TRBV11-2,CASSLDRNQPQHF
TRBJ2-6,TRBV5-1,CASSLTPGANVLTF
TRBJ2-1,TRBV7-8,CASSLAHELPVQFF
TRBJ1-6,TRBV27,CASSFRQGANSPLHF
TRBJ1-5,TRBV7-2,CASSYTGGNQPQHF
TRBJ2-3,TRBV3-1/TRBV3-2,CASSQDSSGGGDTQYF
TRBJ2-3,TRBV6-2/TRBV6-3,CASSLVTTLLGLAGGTQYF
TRBJ1-1,TRBV5-1,CASSSQEAEAFF
TRBJ1-2,TRBV19,CASSISDYGYTF
TRBJ1-1,TRBV4-1,CASSQPGENTEAFF
TRBJ2-2,TRBV4-1,CASSQYAGGGDSGELFF
TRBJ1-2,TRBV21-1,CASSNHTVGLVYGYTF
TRBJ2-5,TRBV19,CASSDSRGETQYF
TRBJ2-7,TRBV19,CASSIRAHTYEQYF
TRBJ1-3,TRBV6-5,CASKPEALGNTIYF
TRBJ1-5,TRBV11-2,CASSLGFSQPQHF
TRBJ2-1,TRBV9,CASTRGGGGNSYNEQFF